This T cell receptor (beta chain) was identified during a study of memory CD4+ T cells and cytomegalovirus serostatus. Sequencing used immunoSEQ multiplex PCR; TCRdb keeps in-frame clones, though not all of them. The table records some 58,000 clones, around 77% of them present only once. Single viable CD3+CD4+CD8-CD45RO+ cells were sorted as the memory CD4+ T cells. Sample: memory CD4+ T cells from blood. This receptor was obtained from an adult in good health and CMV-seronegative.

The DNA for the CDR3 is TGTGCCAGCAGTGAAGGCGCCGTGGGGGGGCCTTACGAGCAGTACTTC. Amino acid sequence: CASSEGAVGGPYEQYF. The chain links TRBV6-1 to TRBJ2-7; D may be TRBD2 (7 bases). The CDR3 has 16 amino acids. Germline V gene lookup returns CDR1 MNHNS and CDR2 SASEGT. Trimming removed 1 base from V and 4 bases from J, with 17 bases in between.